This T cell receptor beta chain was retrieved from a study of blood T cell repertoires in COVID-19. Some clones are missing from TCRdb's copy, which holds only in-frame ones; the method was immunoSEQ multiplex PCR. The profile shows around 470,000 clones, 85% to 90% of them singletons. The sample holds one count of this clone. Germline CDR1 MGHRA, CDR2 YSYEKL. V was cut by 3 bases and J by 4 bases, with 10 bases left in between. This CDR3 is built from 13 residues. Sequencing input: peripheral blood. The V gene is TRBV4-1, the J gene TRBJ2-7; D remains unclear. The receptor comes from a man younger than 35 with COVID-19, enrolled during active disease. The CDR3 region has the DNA TGCGCCAGCAGCCACGGCGAGGTGTACGAGCAGTACTTC. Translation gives CASSHGEVYEQYF.